This TCR beta chain was captured in a study of memory CD4+ T cells and cytomegalovirus serostatus. The sort gate was single viable CD3+CD4+CD8-CD45RO+ cells for memory CD4+ T cells. Serum IgG to CMV pp150, pp28, p38 and p52 defined serostatus. Authors' processing steps: Out-of-frame sequences were removed, leaving roughly 2.1 million distinct TCRbeta sequences. Repertoires were generated with immunoSEQ multiplex PCR, while TCRdb's copy carries only in-frame clones and drops some. That table gives V, J and clone size, and the DNA gave D and trimming. The table shows about 73,000 clones, with about 78% occurring only once. The germline CDR1 and CDR2 sequences are SGHTA and FQGNSA. This CDR3 is built from 14 residues. Trimming stripped 0 bases from V and 6 bases from J, with 11 bases between. This clone turned up a few times.

The sequencing input was memory CD4+ T cells from blood. This chain uses TRBV7-2 with TRBJ2-5, with D tentatively TRBD1 (6 bases). The receptor comes from an adult in good health and CMV-seropositive. The CDR3 is CASSLAGRGKTQYF. For the CDR3, the DNA is TGTGCCAGCAGCTTAGCAGGCAGGGGAAAGACCCAGTACTTC.